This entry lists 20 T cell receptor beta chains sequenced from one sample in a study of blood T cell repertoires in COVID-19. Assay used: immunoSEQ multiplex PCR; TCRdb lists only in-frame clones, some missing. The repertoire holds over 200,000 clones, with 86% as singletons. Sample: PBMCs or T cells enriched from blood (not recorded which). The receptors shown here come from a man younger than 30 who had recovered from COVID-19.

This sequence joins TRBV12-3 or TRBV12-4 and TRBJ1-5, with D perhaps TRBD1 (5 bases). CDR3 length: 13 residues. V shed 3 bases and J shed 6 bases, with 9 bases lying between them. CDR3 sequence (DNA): TGTGCCAGCAGTTTTCAGGGTGGTCAGCCCCAGCATTTT. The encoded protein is CASSFQGGQPQHF.

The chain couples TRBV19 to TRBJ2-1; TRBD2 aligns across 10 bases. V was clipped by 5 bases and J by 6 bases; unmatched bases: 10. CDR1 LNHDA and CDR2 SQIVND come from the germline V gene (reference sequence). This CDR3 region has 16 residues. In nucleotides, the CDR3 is TGTGCCAGTAGTGCCATAGCGGGAGGCGGAAGCAATGAGCAGTTCTTC. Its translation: CASSAIAGGGSNEQFF.

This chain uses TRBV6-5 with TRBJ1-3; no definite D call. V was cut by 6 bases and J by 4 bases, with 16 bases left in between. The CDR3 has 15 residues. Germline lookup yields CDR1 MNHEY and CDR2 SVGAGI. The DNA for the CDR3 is TGTGCCAGCAGCCGAAGACTTACGGGAGGAAACACCATATATTTT. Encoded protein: CASSRRLTGGNTIYF.

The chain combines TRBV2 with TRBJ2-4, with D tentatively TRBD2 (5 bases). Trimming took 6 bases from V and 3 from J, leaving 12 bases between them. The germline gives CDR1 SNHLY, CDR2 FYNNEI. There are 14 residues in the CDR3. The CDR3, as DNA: TGTGCCAGCAGGGAAACGACTATCAAAAACATTCAGTACTTC. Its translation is CASRETTIKNIQYF. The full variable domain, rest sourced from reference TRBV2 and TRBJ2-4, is EPEVTQTPSHQVTQMGQEVILRCVPISNHLYFYWYRQILGQKVEFLVSFYNNEISEKSEIFDDQFSVERPDGSNFTLKIRSTKLEDSAMYFCASRETTIKNIQYFGAGTRLSVL.

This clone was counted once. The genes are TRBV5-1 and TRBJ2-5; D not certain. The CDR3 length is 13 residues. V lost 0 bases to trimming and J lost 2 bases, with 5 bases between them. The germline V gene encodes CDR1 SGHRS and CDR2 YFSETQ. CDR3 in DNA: TGCGCCAGCAGCTTGGCTCAGCAAGAGACCCAGTACTTC. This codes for CASSLAQQETQYF.

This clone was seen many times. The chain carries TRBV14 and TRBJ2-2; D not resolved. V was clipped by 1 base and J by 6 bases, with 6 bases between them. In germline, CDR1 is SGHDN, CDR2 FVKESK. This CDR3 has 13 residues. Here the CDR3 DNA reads TGTGCCAGCAGCCAAGCACGAGCCGGGGAGCTGTTTTTT. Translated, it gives CASSQARAGELFF.

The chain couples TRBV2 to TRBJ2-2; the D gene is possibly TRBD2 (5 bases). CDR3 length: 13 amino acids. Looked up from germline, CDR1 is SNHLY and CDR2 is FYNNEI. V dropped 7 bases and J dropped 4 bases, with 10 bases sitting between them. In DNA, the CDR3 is TGTGCCAGCAACCGGGAATTCACCGGGGAGCTGTTTTTT. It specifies CASNREFTGELFF.

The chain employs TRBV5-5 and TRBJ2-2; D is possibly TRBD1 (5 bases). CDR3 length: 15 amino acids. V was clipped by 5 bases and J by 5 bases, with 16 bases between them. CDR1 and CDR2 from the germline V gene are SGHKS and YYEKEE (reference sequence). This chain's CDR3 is CASSDRGGATGELFF. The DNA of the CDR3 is TGTGCCAGCAGTGATAGGGGCGGAGCGACCGGGGAGCTGTTTTTT.

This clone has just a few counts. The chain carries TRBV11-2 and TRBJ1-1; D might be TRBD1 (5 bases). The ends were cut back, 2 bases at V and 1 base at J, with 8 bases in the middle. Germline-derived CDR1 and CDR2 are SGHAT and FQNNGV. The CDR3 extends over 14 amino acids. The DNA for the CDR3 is TGTGCCAGCAGCTTACAGGGCCCGAACACTGAAGCTTTCTTT. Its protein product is CASSLQGPNTEAFF.

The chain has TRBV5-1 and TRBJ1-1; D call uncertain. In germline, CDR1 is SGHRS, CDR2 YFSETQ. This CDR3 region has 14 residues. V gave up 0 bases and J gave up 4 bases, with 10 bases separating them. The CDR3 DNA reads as TGCGCCAGCAGCTTGGACCCTGGGAGCACTGAAGCTTTCTTT. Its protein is CASSLDPGSTEAFF.

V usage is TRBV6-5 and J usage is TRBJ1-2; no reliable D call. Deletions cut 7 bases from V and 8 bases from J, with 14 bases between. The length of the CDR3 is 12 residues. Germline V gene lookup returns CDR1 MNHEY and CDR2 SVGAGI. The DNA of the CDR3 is TGTGCCAGCACCAGACAAGGTTCGGGCTACACCTTC. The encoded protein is CASTRQGSGYTF.

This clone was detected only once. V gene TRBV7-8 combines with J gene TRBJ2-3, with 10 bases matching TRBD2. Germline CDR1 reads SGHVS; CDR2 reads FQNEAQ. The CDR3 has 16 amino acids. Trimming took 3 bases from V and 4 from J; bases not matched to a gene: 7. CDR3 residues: CASSLSLAGAADTQYF. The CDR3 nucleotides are TGTGCCAGCAGCTTGTCTCTAGCGGGGGCCGCAGATACGCAGTATTTT.

The CDR3 reads CASSLQGAGKTQYF. The CDR3 nucleotides read TGTGCCAGCTCACTCCAGGGGGCAGGAAAGACCCAGTACTTC. J is TRBJ2-5 and V is TRBV18; 8 nucleotides align to TRBD1. The CDR3 contains 14 residues. CDR1 and CDR2 (germline): KGHSH, LQKENI. V gave up 4 bases and J gave up 6 bases; unmatched junction bases: 7. Based on the CDR3 plus reference TRBV18 and TRBJ2-5, the full variable domain is NAGVMQNPRHLVRRRGQEARLRCSPMKGHSHVYWYRQLPEEGLKFMVYLQKENIIDESGMPKERFSAEFPKEGPSILRIQQVVRGDSAAYFCASSLQGAGKTQYFGPGTRLLVL.

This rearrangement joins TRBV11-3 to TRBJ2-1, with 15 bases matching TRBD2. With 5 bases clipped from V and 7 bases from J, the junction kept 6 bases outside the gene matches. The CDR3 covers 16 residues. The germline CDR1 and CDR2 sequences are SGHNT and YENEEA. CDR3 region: CASSLGLAGGQNEQFF. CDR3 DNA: TGTGCCAGCAGCCTAGGACTAGCGGGGGGGCAAAATGAGCAGTTCTTC.

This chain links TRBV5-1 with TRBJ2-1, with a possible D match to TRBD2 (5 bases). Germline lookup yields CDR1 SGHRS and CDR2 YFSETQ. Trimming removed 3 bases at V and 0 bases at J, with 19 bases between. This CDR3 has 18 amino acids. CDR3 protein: CASSSSLTSPSSYNEQFF. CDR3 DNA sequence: TGCGCCAGCAGCTCCTCCCTTACTAGTCCCAGCTCCTACAATGAGCAGTTCTTC.

The CDR3 DNA reads as TGTGCCAGCAGCTCCACTAGCGGGGGACAACAAGAGACCCAGTACTTC. Amino acids: CASSSTSGGQQETQYF. The chain combines TRBV3-1 (or the pseudogene TRBV3-2) with TRBJ2-5; 11 nucleotides align to TRBD2. J lost 2 bases, V lost 5 bases, and 7 bases had no gene match. In germline, CDR1 is LGHDT, CDR2 YNNKEL (reference sequence). This CDR3 has 16 residues.

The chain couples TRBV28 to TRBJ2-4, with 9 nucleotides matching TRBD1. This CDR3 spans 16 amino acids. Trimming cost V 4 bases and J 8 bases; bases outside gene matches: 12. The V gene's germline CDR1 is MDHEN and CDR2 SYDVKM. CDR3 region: CASSSAGTGRQDIQYF. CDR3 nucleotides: TGTGCCAGCAGTTCAGCTGGGACAGGGCGGCAAGACATTCAGTACTTC.

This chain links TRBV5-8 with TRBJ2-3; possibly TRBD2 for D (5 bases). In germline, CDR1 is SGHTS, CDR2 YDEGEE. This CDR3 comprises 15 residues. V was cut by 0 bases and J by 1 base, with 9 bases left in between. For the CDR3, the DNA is TGTGCCAGCAGCTTGGACTGGACTGGCACAGATACGCAGTATTTT. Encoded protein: CASSLDWTGTDTQYF.

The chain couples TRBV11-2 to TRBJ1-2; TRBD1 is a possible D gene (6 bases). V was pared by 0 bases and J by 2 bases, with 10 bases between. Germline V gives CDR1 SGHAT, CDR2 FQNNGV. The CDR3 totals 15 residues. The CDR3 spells CASSLDWGQNYGYTF. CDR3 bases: TGTGCCAGCAGCTTAGATTGGGGGCAGAACTATGGCTACACCTTC. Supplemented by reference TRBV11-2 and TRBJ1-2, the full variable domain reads EAGVAQSPRYKIIEKRQSVAFWCNPISGHATLYWYQQILGQGPKLLIQFQNNGVVDDSQLPKDRFSAERLKGVDSTLKIQPAKLEDSAVYLCASSLDWGQNYGYTFGSGTRLTVV.

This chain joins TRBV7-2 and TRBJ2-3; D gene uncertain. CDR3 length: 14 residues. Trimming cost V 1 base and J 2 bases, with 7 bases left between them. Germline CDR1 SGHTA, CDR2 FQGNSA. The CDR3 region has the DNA TGTGCCAGCAGCTTAGATCCCTACACAGATACGCAGTATTTT. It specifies CASSLDPYTDTQYF.